The 25 T cell receptor beta chains below come from one sample, sequenced in a study of blood T cells in healthy people across ages. The second PCR ran 7 to 11 cycles with a sample-barcoded 5' primer and J-beta primers. TCRdb reprocessed the 5' RACE reads with MiXCR, giving one entry per CDR3 protein. Here the sample spans nearly 1 million distinct CDR3 sequences, just over 50% being singletons. The sample consisted of blood. These receptor sequences come from a woman aged 60-70 years in good health.

V usage is TRBV7-2 and J usage is TRBJ2-1, with D possibly being TRBD2 (6 bases). Trimming cost V 5 bases and J 3 bases, with 14 bases left between them. Germline assignment: CDR1 SGHTA and CDR2 FQGNSA. This CDR3 has 15 amino acids. CDR3 nucleotides: TGTGCCAGCAGCCTCTTAGCGGCCAACTACAATGAGCAGTTCTTC. Translation: CASSLLAANYNEQFF.

This clonotype occurred a few times. The CDR3 region has the DNA TGTGCCAGCTCACGGACGGACAGGAATCAGCCCCAGCATTTT. It specifies CASSRTDRNQPQHF. The chain recombines TRBV18 with TRBJ1-5; 7 bases are shared with TRBD1. CDR1 and CDR2 (germline): KGHSH, LQKENI. The CDR3 runs to 14 residues. V was clipped by 4 bases and J by 4 bases; unmatched bases: 4.

A few counts support this clonotype. The chain joins TRBV9 to TRBJ2-1, with D unclear. The V end was cut by 0 bases, the J end by 1 base, with 5 bases between. Germline assignment: CDR1 SGDLS and CDR2 YYNGEE. The CDR3 is 14 amino acids. CDR3 bases: TGTGCCAGCAGCGTAGCGGCGTCCTACAATGAGCAGTTCTTC. Residues: CASSVAASYNEQFF. Full variable domain (remainder filled in from reference TRBV9 and TRBJ2-1): DSGVTQTPKHLITATGQRVTLRCSPRSGDLSVYWYQQSLDQGLQFLIQYYNGEERAKGNILERFSAQQFPDLHSELNLSSLELGDSALYFCASSVAASYNEQFFGPGTRLTVL.

On this clonotype itself: A much larger clone differs from this one at a single base, so this may be a read error. This chain joins TRBV12-3 or TRBV12-4 and TRBJ2-5, with 11 bases identical to TRBD2. The J call could be wrong; TRBJ2-1 is a better fit for the DNA end. This CDR3 region has 15 residues. The CDR3 loop is CASSLDGTSGETQFF. CDR3 nucleotide sequence: TGTGCCAGCAGTTTAGATGGGACTAGCGGAGAGACCCAGTTCTTC.

This clonotype was seen a few times. The chain uses TRBV20-1 and TRBJ1-1; D unclear. Between the trimmed V and J ends, which lost 1 base and 6 bases, there was a span of 9 bases. CDR3 length equals 12 residues. Germline CDR1 reads DFQATT; CDR2 reads SNEGSKA (reference sequence). The CDR3 reads CSARVPKPEAFF. The CDR3 DNA follows: TGCAGTGCTAGAGTCCCTAAACCTGAAGCTTTCTTT.

A single count supports this clonotype. CDR3 protein: CASRTSYVGYGYTF. The CDR3 DNA follows: TGTGCCAGCAGGACATCCTATGTGGGCTATGGCTACACCTTC. The chain recombines TRBV6-2 or TRBV6-3 with TRBJ1-2; D is undetermined. CDR1 is MNHEY and CDR2 is SVGEGT in the germline V gene. The CDR3 sequence is 14 residues long. V was clipped by 6 bases and J by 4 bases, with 15 bases between them.

The chain carries TRBV20-1 and TRBJ2-1; 7 bases map to TRBD2. Per germline, CDR1 DFQATT and CDR2 SNEGSKA (reference sequence). CDR3 length: 14 amino acids. V lost 0 bases and J lost 9; bases outside the gene matches: 8. CDR3 amino acids: CSARDERGGSEQFF. In DNA, the CDR3 is TGCAGTGCTAGAGACGAGCGGGGTGGGAGTGAGCAGTTCTTC.

The gene calls are TRBV9 and TRBJ2-3; perhaps D is TRBD1 or TRBD2 (5 bases each). Between the trimmed V and J ends, which lost 2 bases and 5 bases, there was a span of 24 bases. Germline V CDR1 and CDR2: SGDLS, YYNGEE. CDR3 length: 18 amino acids. Here the CDR3 reads CASSVTTSGTSIRDTQYF. The CDR3 nucleotides are TGTGCCAGCAGCGTCACAACCTCCGGGACCAGCATAAGAGATACGCAGTATTTT.

This clonotype has a handful of counts. The chain uses TRBV4-2 and TRBJ2-4; TRBD2 is a possible D gene (6 bases). This CDR3 has 15 amino acids. Deletions cut 1 base from V and 5 bases from J, with 12 bases between. The germline V gene encodes CDR1 LGHNA and CDR2 YNFKEQ. CDR3 sequence: CASSQAVGGENIQYF. The CDR3 region has the DNA TGTGCCAGCAGCCAAGCAGTGGGAGGTGAAAACATTCAGTACTTC.

The V gene is TRBV4-3, the J gene TRBJ1-1; D remains ambiguous. Germline CDR1 and CDR2: LGHNA and YSLEER. The V gene lost 0 bases and the J gene lost 10 bases, with 21 bases spanning the gap. CDR3 length: 16 amino acids. CDR3 nucleotides: TGCGCCAGCAGCCAAGATCGGTCAGACGGTCATTGCGGAGCTTTCTTT. It translates to CASSQDRSDGHCGAFF.

The V gene is TRBV4-1, the J gene TRBJ1-3; D is perhaps TRBD1 (6 bases). The CDR3 sequence is 17 residues long. Germline CDR1 reads MGHRA; CDR2 reads YSYEKL. Trimming took off 0 bases at V and 0 bases at J, with 12 bases between the two ends. CDR3 region: CASSQEQGISSGNTIYF. CDR3 coding DNA: TGCGCCAGCAGCCAAGAACAGGGAATCAGCTCTGGAAACACCATATATTTT.

This clonotype was seen a handful of times. The V and J genes are TRBV12-3 or TRBV12-4 and TRBJ2-3; D not certain. The V gene lost 6 bases and the J gene lost 3 bases, with 16 bases spanning the gap. The CDR3 contains 15 residues. CDR3 residues: CASSPYPDYTDTQYF. CDR3 coding DNA: TGTGCCAGCAGCCCGTACCCCGATTATACAGATACGCAGTATTTT.

This clonotype was counted only a few times. The chain employs TRBV15 and TRBJ2-2; perhaps D is TRBD1 or TRBD2 (5 bases each). Germline lookup yields CDR1 LNHNV and CDR2 YYDKDF (reference sequence). Between the trimmed V and J ends, which lost 0 bases and 1 base, there was a span of 12 bases. CDR3 size: 17 residues. DNA for the CDR3: TGTGCCACCAGCAGAGATTGGGCAGGGAGGAACACCGGGGAGCTGTTTTTT. Protein product: CATSRDWAGRNTGELFF. The full variable domain, with the rest looked up from reference TRBV15 and TRBJ2-2, is DAMVIQNPRYQVTQFGKPVTLSCSQTLNHNVMYWYQQKSSQAPKLLFHYYDKDFNNEADTPDNFQSRRPNTSFCFLDIRSPGLGDTAMYLCATSRDWAGRNTGELFFGEGSRLTVL.

As concerns this clonotype: At one end the junction does not follow the germline gene, possibly because of a read error. The J gene is TRBJ2-1, the V gene TRBV7-7; TRBD1 matches 7 bases. The J call is uncertain, as TRBJ2-7 better fits the DNA end. The CDR3 is 15 residues long. The germline V gene encodes CDR1 SSHAT and CDR2 FNYEAQ (reference sequence). This CDR3 is CASSLDTGADNEQYF. Written as DNA, the CDR3 is TGCGCCAGCAGCTTAGATACAGGGGCAGACAATGAGCAGTACTTC.

The chain couples TRBV20-1 to TRBJ2-7; no clear D gene. Germline CDR1 reads DFQATT; CDR2 reads SNEGSKA (reference sequence). CDR3 length: 11 amino acids. V lost 7 bases, J lost 6 bases, and 13 bases lay in between. CDR3 amino acids: CSVLPVSEQYF. CDR3 in DNA: TGCAGTGTCCTGCCCGTCTCCGAGCAGTACTTC.

The rearrangement links TRBV30 to TRBJ2-5, with TRBD1 identical over 7 bases. After removal of 4 bases from V and 5 bases from J, the junction contained 13 bases not matched to a gene. CDR3 size: 15 residues. Germline V gives CDR1 GTSNPN, CDR2 SVGIG (reference sequence). This chain's CDR3 is CAWNTRHRGRETQYF. DNA for the CDR3: TGTGCCTGGAACACTAGACACAGGGGCAGGGAGACCCAGTACTTC. Full variable domain (outside the CDR3, taken from reference TRBV30 and TRBJ2-5): SQTIHQWPATLVQPVGSPLSLECTVEGTSNPNLYWYRQAAGRGLQLLFYSVGIGQISSEVPQNLSASRPQDRQFILSSKKLLLSDSGFYLCAWNTRHRGRETQYFGPGTRLLVL.

This rearrangement joins TRBV7-2 to TRBJ2-1; 14 bases fit TRBD2. V was pared by 1 base and J by 9 bases, with 5 bases of the junction left unmatched. Germline CDR1 is SGHTA and CDR2 is FQGNSA. This CDR3 has 16 residues. The CDR3 sequence: CASSLEGTSGSFEQFF. CDR3 coding DNA: TGTGCCAGCAGCTTAGAAGGGACTAGCGGGAGTTTTGAGCAGTTCTTC.

The rearrangement links TRBV5-1 to TRBJ2-7, with a weak D call TRBD2 (6 bases). The J call is doubtful: the DNA matches TRBJ2-5 better. CDR3 size: 14 residues. Germline V gives CDR1 SGHRS, CDR2 YFSETQ. The CDR3 region is CASSEPQGGETQYF. CDR3 DNA sequence: TGCGCCAGCAGCGAGCCCCAGGGAGGAGAGACCCAGTACTTC.

This clonotype showed up just a few times. The V and J genes are TRBV20-1 and TRBJ2-7; D may be TRBD1 (5 bases). Trimming pared 0 bases from V and 3 bases from J, leaving 12 bases between. This CDR3 is built from 14 residues. Germline CDR1 is DFQATT and CDR2 is SNEGSKA (reference sequence). CDR3 amino acids: CSARDLRGYYEQYF. CDR3 coding DNA: TGCAGTGCTAGAGACCTTAGGGGATACTACGAGCAGTACTTC.

This clonotype was counted a few times. The chain joins TRBV10-1 to TRBJ2-7, with D hard to call. V was shortened by 0 bases and J by 0 bases, with 6 bases between the two germline ends. The germline gives CDR1 WNHNN, CDR2 SYGVQD (reference sequence). The CDR3 consists of 14 residues. The CDR3 region has the DNA TGCGCCAGCAGTGAGTCAATCCACTCCTACGAGCAGTACTTC. It yields the protein CASSESIHSYEQYF.

V is TRBV7-7 and J is TRBJ2-7; tentative D call: TRBD1 (6 bases). V lost 3 bases to trimming and J lost 5 bases, with 14 bases between them. This CDR3 contains 14 residues. CDR1 SSHAT and CDR2 FNYEAQ come from the germline V gene (reference sequence). The DNA of the CDR3 is TGTGCCAGCAGCTTGAAACAGGGTTTCCACGAGCAGTACTTC. It codes for CASSLKQGFHEQYF.

The chain is built from TRBV2 and TRBJ1-1; D not resolved. Trimming stripped 6 bases from V and 1 base from J, with 15 bases between. CDR1 SNHLY and CDR2 FYNNEI come from the germline V gene. CDR3 length equals 15 residues. For the CDR3, the DNA is TGTGCCAGCAGGGGCGGACGGAGTCGGAACACTGAAGCTTTCTTT. This translates into CASRGGRSRNTEAFF.

This clonotype was seen more than once but under ten times. This chain links TRBV20-1 with TRBJ2-7, with TRBD2 identical over 10 bases. The CDR3 runs to 15 residues. V trimming: 4 bases; J trimming: 0 bases; junction bases outside the gene matches: 6. Germline V gene lookup returns CDR1 DFQATT and CDR2 SNEGSKA (reference sequence). The CDR3 DNA sequence: TGCAGTGCTACCCGGACTAGCGGTAGCTCCTACGAGCAGTACTTC. This encodes CSATRTSGSSYEQYF.

The V call is TRBV4-1, the J call TRBJ2-7; 11 bases fit TRBD2. The CDR3 extends over 14 amino acids. Germline loops: CDR1 MGHRA, CDR2 YSYEKL. With 1 base clipped from V and 4 bases from J, the junction kept 0 bases outside the gene matches. The CDR3 coding sequence is TGCGCCAGCAGCCAAGCTAGCGGGAGGTACGAGCAGTACTTC. Protein sequence: CASSQASGRYEQYF.

The chain joins TRBV6-8 to TRBJ2-5; D is ambiguous. Looked up from germline, CDR1 is MNHGY and CDR2 is SAAAGT. CDR3 length: 15 residues. V lost 6 bases to trimming and J lost 3 bases, with 17 bases between them. CDR3 nucleotide sequence: TGTGCCAGCAGCCGGTCGGACGATGCGGAAGAGACCCAGTACTTC. Translating gives CASSRSDDAEETQYF.